A single sample gave rise to the 22 T cell receptor beta chains below, sequenced in a study of blood T cells in healthy people across ages (dated by TCRdb to between 2014 and 2016). The receptor library was made with 5' RACE. The sequencer listed for this sample is Illumina HiSeq 2500. A second PCR of roughly 7 to 11 cycles was run with a J-beta primer mix and a sample-barcoded 5' primer. TCRdb applied fastp at Q25 and MiXCR to the public reads, then kept only in-frame beta chains. Identical CDR3 proteins give one entry, which carries the most common genes and DNA. The sample table shows under 950,000 distinct CDR3 sequences, and approximately 21% are seen once. The top ten clones comprise 22% of the sample. The sequenced sample consisted of blood. These receptor sequences come from a man in his 70s in good health.

The chain joins TRBV7-2 to TRBJ1-2; TRBD1 is a possible D gene (5 bases). Trimming left V 3 bases short and J 4 bases short, with 12 bases between. The CDR3 loop spans 14 amino acids. Germline V CDR1 and CDR2: SGHTA, FQGNSA. CDR3 sequence: CASSLGVFTYGYTF. In DNA form, the CDR3 reads TGTGCCAGCAGCTTGGGGGTTTTTACCTATGGCTACACCTTC.

The chain is built from TRBV5-1 and TRBJ2-7; 8 nucleotides agree with TRBD2. J lost 1 base, V lost 0 bases, and 6 bases had no gene match. Germline CDR1 SGHRS, CDR2 YFSETQ. The CDR3 has 16 residues. CDR3 DNA: TGCGCCAGCAGCTTGGCCAGCGGGGGCTTTTCCTACGAGCAGTACTTC. This translates into CASSLASGGFSYEQYF.

V and J are TRBV20-1 and TRBJ2-3, with D possibly being TRBD2 (6 bases). Trimming stripped 3 bases from V and 0 bases from J, with 16 bases between. This CDR3 spans 16 amino acids. Germline V gene data show CDR1 as DFQATT and CDR2 as SNEGSKA (reference sequence). CDR3 nucleotides: TGCAGTGCTAGGGCCGCCGCGGGACTCAGCACAGATACGCAGTATTTT. This encodes CSARAAAGLSTDTQYF.

J is TRBJ2-1 and V is TRBV12-3 or TRBV12-4; tentative D call: TRBD1 (6 bases). The CDR3 length is 13 residues. Trimming stripped 5 bases from V and 5 bases from J, with 10 bases between. For the CDR3, the DNA is TGTGCCAGCAGTCGGGGACAACACAATGAGCAGTTCTTC. It is translated as CASSRGQHNEQFF.

Concerning this clonotype: Germline is not matched at one junction end, which may reflect a read error. The chain employs TRBV3-1 and TRBJ2-3; tentative D call: TRBD1 (5 bases). The V gene's germline CDR1 is LGHDT and CDR2 YNNKEL (reference sequence). This CDR3 region has 14 residues. Here the CDR3 DNA reads TGTGCCAGCAGCCAAAGGGTCACGACAGATACGCGGTATTTT. It specifies CASSQRVTTDTRYF.

With regard to this clonotype: The junction departs from the called germline gene at one end, perhaps through a read error. The gene calls are TRBV7-3 and TRBJ2-5; 7 nucleotides line up with TRBD1. Germline assignment: CDR1 SGHTA and CDR2 FQGTGA. The CDR3 is 21 residues long. CDR3 amino acids: CTSSLRPRRQGVIDVQETQYF. CDR3 in DNA: TGTACCAGCAGCTTAAGACCCCGACGACAGGGAGTGATTGATGTGCAAGAGACCCAGTACTTC.

This clonotype was seen only a few times. The chain joins TRBV3-1 to TRBJ2-7; 8 nucleotides align to TRBD2. Trimming cost V 0 bases and J 1 base; bases outside gene matches: 5. The CDR3 is 16 amino acids. CDR1 is LGHDT, CDR2 YNNKEL, per germline (reference sequence). The DNA for the CDR3 is TGTGCCAGCAGCCAAGATAGCGGGACCTCTTCCTACGAGCAGTACTTC. This sequence encodes CASSQDSGTSSYEQYF.

The chain has TRBV20-1 and TRBJ2-6; D is unresolved. This CDR3 is 15 amino acids long. Looked up from germline, CDR1 is DFQATT and CDR2 is SNEGSKA (reference sequence). With 2 bases removed from V and 5 bases from J, the gap between germline ends came to 13 bases. The CDR3 loop is CSARPANDRANVLTF. The CDR3 bases are TGCAGTGCTAGACCCGCAAACGATAGGGCCAACGTCCTGACTTTC.

The V call is TRBV11-3, the J call TRBJ2-4, with D uncertain. Germline V lookup: CDR1 SGHNT, CDR2 YENEEA. The CDR3 covers 15 residues. Trimming removed 2 bases from V and 3 bases from J, with 11 bases in between. The CDR3 DNA reads as TGTGCCAGCAGCTTATTCGGCGAACACAAAAACATTCAGTACTTC. Translation gives CASSLFGEHKNIQYF.

This clonotype has a handful of counts. J is TRBJ2-5 and V is TRBV5-1; D ambiguous. Judging by the DNA end, TRBJ2-7 fits better; the J call may be wrong. The CDR3 contains 14 residues. The germline gives CDR1 SGHRS, CDR2 YFSETQ. This chain's CDR3 is CASSLAPGNYEQYF. The CDR3 DNA sequence: TGCGCCAGCAGCTTGGCACCAGGAAACTACGAGCAGTACTTC.

The genes are TRBV20-1 and TRBJ1-1, with D hard to call. CDR1 is DFQATT, CDR2 SNEGSKA, per germline (reference sequence). Trimming removed 1 base from V and 7 bases from J, with 7 bases in between. There are 11 residues in the CDR3. The DNA of the CDR3 is TGCAGTGCTAGAGGGCAAGTTGAAGCTTTCTTT. Protein sequence: CSARGQVEAFF.

This clonotype has more than one count but fewer than ten. This chain links TRBV7-2 with TRBJ1-2, with 7 bases fitting TRBD1. The CDR3 contains 14 residues. Looked up from germline, CDR1 is SGHTA and CDR2 is FQGNSA. V shed 4 bases and J 4 bases; nucleotides not matched to a gene: 6. The CDR3 sequence is CASSSSTGLYGYTF. CDR3 nucleotides: TGTGCCAGCAGCTCCTCGACAGGGCTCTATGGCTACACCTTC.

This clonotype was seen many times. The chain recombines TRBV6-2 or TRBV6-3 with TRBJ2-5; no firm D call. The V and J ends lost 4 bases and 1 base respectively, with 13 bases between them. Per germline, CDR1 MNHEY and CDR2 SVGEGT. The CDR3 length is 15 residues. CDR3 region: CASSFPQGRQETQYF. The CDR3 bases are TGTGCCAGCAGTTTCCCTCAAGGGCGCCAAGAGACCCAGTACTTC.

There are a few counts of this clonotype. The chain is built from TRBV12-3 or TRBV12-4 and TRBJ2-2; a weak D match, TRBD2 (5 bases). Trimming stripped 3 bases from V and 6 bases from J, with 11 bases between. The CDR3 spans 14 residues. As DNA, the CDR3 is TGTGCCAGCAGTTTGCTAGGGCGGGCCGGGGAGCTGTTTTTT. Translating gives CASSLLGRAGELFF.

This chain's CDR3 is CASKKTTGAGGYTF. CDR3 nucleotide sequence: TGTGCCAGCAAGAAAACCACAGGGGCGGGCGGCTACACCTTC. This rearrangement joins TRBV5-4 to TRBJ1-2; 7 bases are shared with TRBD1. V trimming: 6 bases; J trimming: 8 bases; junction bases outside the gene matches: 13. The CDR3 is made up of 14 amino acids. Germline CDR1 and CDR2: SGHNT and YYREEE (reference sequence).

This clonotype was counted only a few times. The genes are TRBV9 and TRBJ2-3; D possibly uses TRBD1 or TRBD2 (6 bases each). Germline-derived CDR1 and CDR2 are SGDLS and YYNGEE. This CDR3 has 16 amino acids. Trimming removed 4 bases from V and 2 bases from J, with 17 bases in between. The CDR3 DNA sequence: TGTGCCAGCAGCCCCCAACAGGGAGGAGTCACAGATACGCAGTATTTT. Translating it yields CASSPQQGGVTDTQYF.

The chain uses TRBV20-1 and TRBJ2-3; TRBD2 matches 7 bases. The CDR3 contains 15 residues. The J segment lost 6 bases and the V segment lost 0 bases, leaving 9 bases of the junction unmatched. Germline CDR1 is DFQATT and CDR2 is SNEGSKA (reference sequence). CDR3 sequence reads: CSARDPASGPDTQYF. The CDR3 DNA follows: TGCAGTGCTAGAGACCCGGCTAGCGGACCTGATACGCAGTATTTT.

This clonotype was seen more than once but under ten times. The gene calls are TRBV9 and TRBJ1-1; no clear D. V lost 0 bases to trimming and J lost 1 base, with 7 bases between them. In germline, CDR1 is SGDLS, CDR2 YYNGEE. The CDR3 consists of 14 residues. CDR3 sequence (DNA): TGTGCCAGCAGCGTAGTTGGTGGGAACACTGAAGCTTTCTTT. It is translated as CASSVVGGNTEAFF.

The chain is built from TRBV7-6 and TRBJ2-1, with TRBD2 identical over 9 bases. The CDR3 length is 15 residues. The germline CDR1 and CDR2 sequences are SGHVS and FNYEAQ. V lost 6 bases to trimming and J lost 2 bases; unmatched junction nucleotides: 5. The CDR3 is CASSNSGSPYNEQFF. The CDR3 DNA follows: TGTGCCAGCAGTAATAGCGGGAGTCCCTACAATGAGCAGTTCTTC.

This rearrangement joins TRBV5-6 to TRBJ1-5; D may be TRBD1 (6 bases). V dropped 4 bases and J dropped 3 bases, with 17 bases sitting between them. From germline, CDR1 is SGHDT and CDR2 YYEEEE. The length of the CDR3 is 16 residues. In DNA, the CDR3 is TGTGCCAGCAGCCCCTACGGGGGGGGCCTCAATCAGCCCCAGCATTTT. Its protein is CASSPYGGGLNQPQHF.

This chain uses TRBV2 with TRBJ2-7; D is possibly TRBD2 (6 bases). The J call may be mistaken, given a closer DNA end match to TRBJ2-5. This CDR3 has 14 amino acids. CDR1 SNHLY and CDR2 FYNNEI come from the germline V gene. The CDR3 loop reads CASSVRDFQETQYF. The DNA of the CDR3 is TGTGCCAGCAGTGTAAGGGACTTCCAAGAGACCCAGTACTTC.

The J gene is TRBJ1-5, the V gene TRBV7-9; D ambiguous. Germline V lookup: CDR1 SEHNR, CDR2 FQNEAQ (reference sequence). This CDR3 is 15 amino acids long. The germline V and J ends were trimmed by 2 bases and 1 base, with 9 bases remaining between them. Written as DNA, the CDR3 is TGTGCCAGCAGCTTAAAGGGTGGGAGCAATCAGCCCCAGCATTTT. It yields the protein CASSLKGGSNQPQHF.